This TCR beta chain appears in the sequencing data of a study of CXCR3-negative and CXCR3-positive naive CD8 T cells. About the study: There were 130 million or so TRB reads altogether, and each library had about 1.5 +/- 0.3 million of them. General study points: More hydrophobic TRB CDR3s were found in CXCR3-positive naive cells than in CXCR3-negative naive cells. Diversity proved comparably high across both naive subsets and much lower in memory CD8+ cells.

Concerning this clonotype itself: Its antigen is as yet unknown.

Every subset of CD8+ T cells was sorted in triplicate at roughly 300,000 cells each. 5' RACE that incorporated UMI labels was used to prepare the TRB cDNA libraries. For each CDR3 protein, TCRdb gives one entry from its re-call of the 5' RACE reads, without DNA. The sample has some 130,000 distinct CDR3 sequences. This receptor was identified in a human donor in good health. Some clones in this sample may be carry-over from other donors' samples. Material: naive CXCR3- CD8+ T cells from blood. The subset: CD45RO-CCR7+CD27+CD95- naive CD8+ T cells lacking CXCR3 (TNR3-).

CDR3 in amino acids: CASTAAGLYNEQFF. The chain links TRBV2 to TRBJ2-1; the TCRdb D gene call, TRBD2, has no DNA to confirm it. Looked up from germline, CDR1 is SNHLY and CDR2 is FYNNEI. The CDR3 consists of 14 residues.